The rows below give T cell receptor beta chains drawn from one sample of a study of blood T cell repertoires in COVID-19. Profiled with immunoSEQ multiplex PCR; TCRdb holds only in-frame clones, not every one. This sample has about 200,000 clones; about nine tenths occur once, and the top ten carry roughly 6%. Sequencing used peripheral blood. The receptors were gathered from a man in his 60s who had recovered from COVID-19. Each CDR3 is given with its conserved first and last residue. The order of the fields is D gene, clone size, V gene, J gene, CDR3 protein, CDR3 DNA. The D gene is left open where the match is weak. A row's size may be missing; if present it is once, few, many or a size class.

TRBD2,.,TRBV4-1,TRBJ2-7,CASSQTTGPIPSGRNYEQYF,TGCGCCAGCAGCCAAACTACAGGGCCTATCCCGAGCGGGAGGAACTACGAGCAGTACTTC
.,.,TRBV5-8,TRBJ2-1,CASSLVTPSSYNEQFF,TGTGCCAGCAGCTTGGTGACTCCCAGCTCCTACAATGAGCAGTTCTTC
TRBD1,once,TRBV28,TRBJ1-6,CASSRRDSYNSPLHF,TGTGCCAGCAGTCGCCGGGACAGCTATAATTCACCCCTCCACTTT
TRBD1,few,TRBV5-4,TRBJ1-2,CASSPDRVEVSGYTF,TGTGCCAGCAGCCCTGACAGGGTTGAAGTATCTGGCTACACCTTC
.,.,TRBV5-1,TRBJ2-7,CASSVTGAMEQYF,TGCGCCAGCAGCGTGACAGGAGCGATGGAGCAGTACTTC
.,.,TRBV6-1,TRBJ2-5,CASSDWGGGETQYF,TGTGCCAGCAGTGATTGGGGGGGCGGGGAGACCCAGTACTTC
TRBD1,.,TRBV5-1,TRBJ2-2,CASSFDRGNTGELFF,TGCGCCAGCAGCTTCGACAGGGGCAACACCGGGGAGCTGTTTTTT
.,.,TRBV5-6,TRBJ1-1,CASSLGGGTEAFF,TGTGCCAGCAGCTTAGGTGGGGGGACCGAAGCTTTCTTT
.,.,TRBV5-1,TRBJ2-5,CASSFTAAQETQYF,TGCGCCAGCAGCTTCACGGCGGCACAAGAGACCCAGTACTTC
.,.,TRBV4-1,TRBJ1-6,CASSFPWGGNSPLHF,TGCGCCAGCAGCTTCCCTTGGGGGGGGAATTCACCCCTCCACTTT
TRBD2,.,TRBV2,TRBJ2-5,CASSREGRQETQYF,TGTGCCAGCAGTAGGGAGGGGCGCCAAGAGACCCAGTACTTC
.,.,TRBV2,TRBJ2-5,CASGERPFQETQYF,TGTGCCAGCGGGGAGCGGCCGTTCCAAGAGACCCAGTACTTC
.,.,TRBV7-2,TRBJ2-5,CASSPPELRETQYF,TGTGCCAGCAGCCCCCCCGAGTTGCGGGAGACCCAGTACTTC
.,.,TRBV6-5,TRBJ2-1,CASISPGHGNNEQFF,TGTGCCAGCATTTCGCCGGGACATGGAAACAATGAGCAGTTCTTC
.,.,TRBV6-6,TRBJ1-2,CASSSPGNYGYTF,TGTGCCAGCAGTTCCCCAGGGAACTATGGCTACACCTTC
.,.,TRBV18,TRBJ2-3,CASSPPERSTDTQYF,TGTGCCAGCTCACCACCGGAGCGGAGCACAGATACGCAGTATTTT
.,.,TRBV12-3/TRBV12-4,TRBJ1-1,CASSLRGNTEAFF,TGTGCCAGCAGCCTCCGGGGTAACACTGAAGCTTTCTTT
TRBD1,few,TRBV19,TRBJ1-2,CASSPTGWRGYTF,TGTGCCAGTAGCCCGACAGGGTGGCGTGGCTACACCTTC
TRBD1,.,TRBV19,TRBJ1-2,CASSRGQLYYGYTF,TGTGCCAGTAGTAGGGGACAGCTATACTATGGCTACACCTTC
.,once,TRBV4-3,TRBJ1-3,CASSQPTQGSSGNTIYF,TGCGCCAGCAGCCAACCCACTCAGGGTTCCTCTGGAAACACCATATATTTT
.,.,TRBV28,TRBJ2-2,CASSFLTSPNTGELFF,TGTGCCAGCAGTTTTTTGACATCTCCGAACACCGGGGAGCTGTTTTTT
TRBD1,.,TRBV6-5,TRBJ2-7,CASMGQGAQRYF,TGTGCCAGCATGGGACAGGGGGCGCAAAGGTACTTC
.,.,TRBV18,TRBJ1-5,CASSPWDSRDQPQHF,TGTGCCAGCTCACCCTGGGACTCTCGTGATCAGCCCCAGCATTTT
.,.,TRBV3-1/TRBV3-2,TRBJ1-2,CASSPKGFHYGYTF,TGTGCCAGCAGCCCCAAGGGGTTCCACTATGGCTACACCTTC
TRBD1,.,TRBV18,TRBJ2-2,CASSGQGMETGELFF,TGTGCCAGCTCAGGACAGGGTATGGAAACCGGGGAGCTGTTTTTT
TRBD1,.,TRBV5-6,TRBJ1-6,CASSLVDRVNSPLHF,TGTGCCAGCAGCTTGGTGGACAGGGTGAATTCACCCCTCCACTTT
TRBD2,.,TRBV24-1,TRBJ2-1,CATSDSGGLDEQFF,TGTGCCACCAGTGATTCGGGGGGGCTCGATGAGCAGTTCTTC
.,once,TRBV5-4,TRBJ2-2,CASSLAGGITGELFF,TGTGCCAGCAGCTTGGCCGGAGGAATCACCGGGGAGCTGTTTTTT
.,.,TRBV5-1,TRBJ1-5,CASSLAGQGTQPQHF,TGCGCCAGCAGCTTGGCCGGGCAGGGGACGCAGCCCCAGCATTTT